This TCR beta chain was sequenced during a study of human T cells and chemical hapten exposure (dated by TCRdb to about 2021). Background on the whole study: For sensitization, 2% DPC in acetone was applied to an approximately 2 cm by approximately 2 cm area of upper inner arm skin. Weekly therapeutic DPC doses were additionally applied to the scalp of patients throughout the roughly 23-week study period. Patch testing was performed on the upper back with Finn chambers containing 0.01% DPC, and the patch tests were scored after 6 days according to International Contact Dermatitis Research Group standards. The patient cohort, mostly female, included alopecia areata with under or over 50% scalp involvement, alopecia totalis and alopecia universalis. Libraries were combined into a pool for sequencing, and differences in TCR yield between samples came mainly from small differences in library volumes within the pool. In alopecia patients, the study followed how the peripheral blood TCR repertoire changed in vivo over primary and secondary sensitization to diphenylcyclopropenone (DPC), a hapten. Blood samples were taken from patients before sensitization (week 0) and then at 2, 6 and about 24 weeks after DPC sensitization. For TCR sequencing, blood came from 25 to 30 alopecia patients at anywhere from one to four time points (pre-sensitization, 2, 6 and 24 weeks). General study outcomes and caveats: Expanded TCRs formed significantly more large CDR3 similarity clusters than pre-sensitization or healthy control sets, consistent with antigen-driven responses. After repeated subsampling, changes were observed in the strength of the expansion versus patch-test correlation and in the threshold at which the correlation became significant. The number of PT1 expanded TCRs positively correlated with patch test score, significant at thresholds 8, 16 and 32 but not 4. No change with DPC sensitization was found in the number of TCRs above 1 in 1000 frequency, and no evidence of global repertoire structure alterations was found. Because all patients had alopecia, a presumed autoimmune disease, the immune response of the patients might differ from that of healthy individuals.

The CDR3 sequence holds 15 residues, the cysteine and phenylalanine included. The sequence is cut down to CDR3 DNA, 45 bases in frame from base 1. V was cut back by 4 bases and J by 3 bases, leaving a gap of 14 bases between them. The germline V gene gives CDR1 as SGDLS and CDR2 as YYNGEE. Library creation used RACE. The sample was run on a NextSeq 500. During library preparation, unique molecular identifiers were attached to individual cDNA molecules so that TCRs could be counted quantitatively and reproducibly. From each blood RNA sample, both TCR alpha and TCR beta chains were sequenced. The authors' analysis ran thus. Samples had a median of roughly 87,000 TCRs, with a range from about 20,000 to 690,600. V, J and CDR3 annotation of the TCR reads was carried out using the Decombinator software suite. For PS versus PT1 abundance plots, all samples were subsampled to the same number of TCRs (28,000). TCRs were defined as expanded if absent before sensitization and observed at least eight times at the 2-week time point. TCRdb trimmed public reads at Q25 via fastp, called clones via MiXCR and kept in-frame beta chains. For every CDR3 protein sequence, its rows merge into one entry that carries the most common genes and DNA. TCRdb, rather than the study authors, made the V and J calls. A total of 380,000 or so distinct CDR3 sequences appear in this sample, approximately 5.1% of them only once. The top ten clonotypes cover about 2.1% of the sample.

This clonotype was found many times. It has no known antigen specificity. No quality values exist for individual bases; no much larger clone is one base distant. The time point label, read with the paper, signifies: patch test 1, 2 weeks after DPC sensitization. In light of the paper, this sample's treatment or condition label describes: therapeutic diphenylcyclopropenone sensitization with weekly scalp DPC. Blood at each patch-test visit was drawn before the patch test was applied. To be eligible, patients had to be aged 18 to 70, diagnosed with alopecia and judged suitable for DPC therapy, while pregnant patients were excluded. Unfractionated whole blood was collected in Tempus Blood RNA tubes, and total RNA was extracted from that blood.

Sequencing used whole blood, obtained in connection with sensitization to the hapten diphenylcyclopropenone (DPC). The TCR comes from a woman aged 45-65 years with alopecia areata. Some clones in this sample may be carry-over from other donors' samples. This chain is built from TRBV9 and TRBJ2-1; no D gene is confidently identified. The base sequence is TGTGCCAGCAGCCCGGGCGATCAACGCTACAATGAGCAGTTCTTC. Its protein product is CASSPGDQRYNEQFF.